This is a list of T cell receptor beta chains from one sample in a study of blood T cell repertoires in COVID-19. Sequencing used immunoSEQ multiplex PCR; TCRdb keeps in-frame clones, though not all of them. The data contain approximately 80,000 clones, roughly 80% of them singletons. Source material: peripheral blood. The source is a human donor in a cohort sampled during active COVID-19. Each CDR3 is given with its conserved first and last residue. Each record gives: D gene, clone size, V gene, J gene, CDR3 protein, CDR3 DNA. A D gene is named only where the DNA matches it firmly. Clone size is given for some rows only: seen once, a few or many times, or a class if the clone is expanded.

>TRBD1|NA|TRBV6-5|TRBJ1-1
CASSHRTGGTEAFF
TGTGCCAGCAGTCACCGGACAGGCGGCACTGAAGCTTTCTTT
>NA|few|TRBV2|TRBJ1-1
CASRGTRMNTEAFF
TGTGCCAGCAGAGGGACACGCATGAACACTGAAGCTTTCTTT
>NA|NA|TRBV6-2/TRBV6-3|TRBJ1-1
CASSSQGGGTEAFF
TGTGCCAGCAGTTCACAGGGTGGCGGCACTGAAGCTTTCTTT
>NA|few|TRBV5-1|TRBJ1-1
CASSLGPEGVGAFF
TGCGCCAGCAGCTTGGGCCCTGAGGGCGTGGGAGCTTTCTTT
>NA|few|TRBV6-6|TRBJ2-1
CASSLPSQFF
TGTGCCAGCAGCCTCCCTTCCCAGTTCTTC
>NA|few|TRBV11-2|TRBJ1-1
CASSLVDLGAFF
TGTGCCAGCAGCTTAGTTGACTTGGGAGCTTTCTTT
>TRBD2|NA|TRBV12-3/TRBV12-4|TRBJ2-1
CASSSDSGGIEFF
TGTGCCAGCAGTTCGGATAGCGGGGGAATCGAGTTCTTC
>TRBD2|few|TRBV5-1|TRBJ2-3
CASSSGGTTSTDTQYF
TGCGCCAGCAGCTCGGGCGGGACTACTAGCACAGATACGCAGTATTTT
>NA|NA|TRBV3-1/TRBV3-2|TRBJ2-3
CASSQMPGGPGTQYF
TGTGCCAGCAGCCAAATGCCGGGGGGCCCTGGTACGCAGTATTTT
>TRBD1|NA|TRBV10-3|TRBJ1-1
CAISETGGTEAFF
TGTGCCATCAGCGAGACAGGGGGCACTGAAGCTTTCTTT
>TRBD1|NA|TRBV6-5|TRBJ1-3
CASTLDRAAGNTIYF
TGTGCCAGCACCCTAGACAGGGCGGCTGGAAACACCATATATTTT
>TRBD2|NA|TRBV9|TRBJ2-7
CASSVYPGAGDTQYF
TGTGCCAGCAGCGTCTACCCGGGTGCGGGAGATACGCAGTACTTC
>NA|NA|TRBV28|TRBJ2-7
CASSFQAREQYF
TGTGCCAGCAGTTTTCAGGCAAGGGAGCAGTACTTC
>TRBD1|NA|TRBV12-3/TRBV12-4|TRBJ2-7
CASRDRAEQYF
TGTGCCAGCAGAGACAGGGCCGAGCAGTACTTC